One sample yielded the 27 T cell receptor beta chains listed below, sequenced in a study of spatial heterogeneity in lung cancer. Using its own MiXCR run on the 5' RACE reads, TCRdb lists one record per CDR3 protein. The sample consists of about 36,000 distinct CDR3 sequences, about 7.9% of them appearing once. This sample's time point: blood at routine non-recurrence follow-up after resection. The input for sequencing was PBMCs, taken at follow-up. These receptors came from a male donor with early-stage non-small cell lung cancer.

This chain uses TRBV6-5 with TRBJ1-5, with D unresolved. From germline, CDR1 is MNHEY and CDR2 SVGAGI. CDR3 size: 14 residues. V was trimmed by 2 bases and J by 2 bases, leaving 7 bases between them. The CDR3 protein is CASSYRAGNQPQHF. The CDR3 DNA reads TGTGCCAGCAGTTACAGGGCCGGCAATCAGCCCCAGCATTTT.

Judged by abundance, this clonotype is medium-sized. This chain joins TRBV7-7 and TRBJ2-2, with TRBD2 matching 9 bases. The CDR3 contains 13 residues. In germline, CDR1 is SSHAT, CDR2 FNYEAQ (reference sequence). CDR3 DNA sequence: TGTGCTAGCGGGGGACTTAACACCGGGGAGCTGTTTTTT. Protein product: CASGGLNTGELFF.

This clonotype was seen ten or more times. This chain joins TRBV30 and TRBJ1-4; maybe TRBD1 (5 bases). The V end was cut by 2 bases, the J end by 5 bases, with 12 bases between. Germline V CDR1 and CDR2: GTSNPN, SVGIG (reference sequence). This CDR3 is built from 14 residues. CDR3 DNA: TGTGCCTGGAGTTTCGGGGCTGGGAATGAAAAACTGTTTTTT. Its protein is CAWSFGAGNEKLFF.

This rearrangement joins TRBV13 to TRBJ2-1, with D possibly being TRBD2 (5 bases). Trimming cost V 4 bases and J 3 bases, with 13 bases left between them. This CDR3 comprises 15 residues. Germline loops: CDR1 PRHDT, CDR2 FYEKMQ (reference sequence). This chain's CDR3 is CASSSTSGDYNEQFF. Written as DNA, the CDR3 is TGTGCCAGCAGCTCAACCTCCGGGGACTACAATGAGCAGTTCTTC.

This clonotype was picked up many times. This chain links TRBV20-1 with TRBJ2-3; D may be TRBD2 (6 bases). The CDR3 consists of 12 residues. V was trimmed by 7 bases and J by 1 base, leaving 9 bases between them. Germline CDR1 reads DFQATT; CDR2 reads SNEGSKA (reference sequence). The CDR3 nucleotides are TGCAGTGGAGGAGGGGGCACAGATACGCAGTATTTT. It specifies CSGGGGTDTQYF.

This clonotype was counted ten times or more. The chain is built from TRBV2 and TRBJ1-1, with TRBD1 matching over 9 bases. Germline assignment: CDR1 SNHLY and CDR2 FYNNEI. The CDR3 contains 14 residues. V shed 3 bases and J 4 bases; nucleotides not matched to a gene: 3. CDR3 amino acids: CASSDPTGGTEAFF. CDR3 sequence (DNA): TGTGCCAGCAGTGATCCGACAGGGGGCACTGAAGCTTTCTTT.

Ten or more counts support this clonotype. The rearrangement uses TRBV5-4 and TRBJ2-2; D ambiguous. CDR1 is SGHNT and CDR2 is YYREEE in the germline V gene (reference sequence). The CDR3 consists of 15 residues. V was shortened by 4 bases and J by 4 bases, with 14 bases between the two germline ends. This CDR3 reads CASSPEPSFTGELFF. Written as DNA, the CDR3 is TGTGCCAGCAGCCCTGAACCCTCATTCACCGGGGAGCTGTTTTTT.

In its sample, this clonotype was seen many times. The CDR3 reads CATSAPGGEQFF. Here the CDR3 DNA reads TGTGCCACCAGCGCCCCAGGGGGAGAGCAGTTCTTC. This chain uses TRBV24-1 with TRBJ2-1; 7 nucleotides line up with TRBD1. Germline V CDR1 and CDR2: KGHDR, SFDVKD. The CDR3 spans 12 residues. The V and J ends lost 7 bases and 10 bases, in that order; junction bases with no gene match: 6.

This clonotype was seen ten or more times. V is TRBV3-1 and J is TRBJ2-5, with 9 bases that match TRBD2. The CDR3 has 15 amino acids. The trim removed 2 bases at V and 5 bases at J, leaving 6 bases unmatched. Germline CDR1 is LGHDT and CDR2 is YNNKEL (reference sequence). Here the CDR3 DNA reads TGTGCCAGCAGCCAACAAGCGGGGGGCGGTGAGACCCAGTACTTC. Translated, it gives CASSQQAGGGETQYF.

This clonotype was recorded at least ten times. CDR3 loop: CASSQDVAAGGPEQYF. The CDR3 DNA reads as TGTGCCAGCAGCCAAGATGTGGCAGCGGGGGGTCCCGAGCAGTACTTC. The chain carries TRBV3-1 and TRBJ2-7; 9 nucleotides line up with TRBD2. Germline assignment: CDR1 LGHDT and CDR2 YNNKEL (reference sequence). V trimming: 0 bases; J trimming: 6 bases; junction bases outside the gene matches: 9. This CDR3 comprises 16 residues.

Points on this clonotype: This may be a read error: a much more frequent sequence differs by one nucleotide. It is likely a read error, because the conserved phenylalanine at the end of the CDR3 is missing. The chain recombines TRBV3-1 with TRBJ1-2; TRBD1 matches 9 bases. The CDR3 sequence is 15 residues long. Germline trimming cut 5 bases from V and 0 bases from J; bases unmatched to any gene: 4. In germline, CDR1 is LGHDT, CDR2 YNNKEL (reference sequence). CDR3 residues: CASSNGQGSNYGYTS. For the CDR3, the DNA is TGTGCCAGCAGCAACGGACAGGGGTCTAACTATGGCTACACCTCC.

In its sample, this clonotype was seen a few times. J is TRBJ2-1 and V is TRBV2, with 7 bases identical to TRBD1. The V gene end was trimmed by 4 bases and the J gene end by 8 bases; junction bases not matched to a gene: 8. From germline, CDR1 is SNHLY and CDR2 FYNNEI. The CDR3 is 14 residues long. The CDR3 is CASSVGRGSDEQFF. In nucleotides, the CDR3 is TGTGCCAGCAGTGTCGGCAGGGGGTCGGATGAGCAGTTCTTC.

This clonotype appeared many times. This rearrangement joins TRBV18 to TRBJ1-4, with TRBD1 identical over 8 bases. The length of the CDR3 is 14 residues. Germline-derived CDR1 and CDR2 are KGHSH and LQKENI. V was clipped by 2 bases and J by 10 bases; unmatched bases: 6. This CDR3 is CASSPGTGDGKLFF. The CDR3 nucleotides are TGTGCCAGCTCACCAGGGACAGGCGACGGAAAACTGTTTTTT.

In this sample, this clonotype turned up many times. This sequence joins TRBV7-9 and TRBJ1-1; D is perhaps TRBD1 (5 bases). Germline CDR1 and CDR2: SEHNR and FQNEAQ (reference sequence). V lost 2 bases, J lost 4 bases, and 20 bases lay in between. This CDR3 is built from 17 residues. The CDR3 nucleotides are TGTGCCAGCAGCTTATGGCCCGCAGGGAAGAGGGGCACTGAAGCTTTCTTT. Its protein is CASSLWPAGKRGTEAFF.

This clonotype was recorded many times. The J gene is TRBJ1-2, the V gene TRBV30; tentatively, D is TRBD1 (5 bases). Germline V gene lookup returns CDR1 GTSNPN and CDR2 SVGIG (reference sequence). This CDR3 spans 14 amino acids. Trimming removed 2 bases from V and 5 bases from J, with 15 bases in between. CDR3 protein: CAWSSPVGDYGYTF. The DNA for the CDR3 is TGTGCCTGGAGTTCACCCGTGGGGGATTATGGCTACACCTTC.

This clonotype was found many times. CDR3 coding DNA: TGTGCCAGCTCACCAGGACAAGGGGGCGACAGGGTCATGTTTTTT. Its protein product is CASSPGQGGDRVMFF. The J gene is TRBJ1-4, the V gene TRBV18; 7 nucleotides agree with TRBD1. This CDR3 comprises 15 residues. Germline values: CDR1 KGHSH, CDR2 LQKENI. The trim removed 2 bases at V and 15 bases at J, leaving 15 bases unmatched.

Sample share makes this clonotype medium-sized. The gene calls are TRBV2 and TRBJ2-2, with TRBD1 as a possible D gene (5 bases). Germline values: CDR1 SNHLY, CDR2 FYNNEI. V lost 0 bases and J lost 11, with 10 bases in between. This CDR3 comprises 13 residues. The CDR3 bases are TGTGCCAGCAGTGAAGCGCTTGGGGCCGAGCTGTTTTTT. This gives the protein CASSEALGAELFF.

This clonotype was found a few times. CDR3 sequence (DNA): TGTGCCAGCAGCCCATCGAATATAGGAGAGACCCAGTACTTC. Amino acids: CASSPSNIGETQYF. This chain connects TRBV3-1 to TRBJ2-5, with D unresolved. Trimming cost V 4 bases and J 4 bases, with 13 bases left between them. This CDR3 spans 14 amino acids. The germline CDR1 and CDR2 sequences are LGHDT and YNNKEL (reference sequence).

The rearrangement links TRBV5-1 to TRBJ2-3, with D unclear. The germline gives CDR1 SGHRS, CDR2 YFSETQ. Deletions cut 0 bases from V and 0 bases from J, with 11 bases between. This CDR3 spans 16 amino acids. The chain's CDR3 is CASSLAQGFSTDTQYF. The CDR3 DNA sequence: TGCGCCAGCAGCTTGGCCCAAGGATTTAGCACAGATACGCAGTATTTT.

This clonotype was seen repeatedly, ten times or more. This chain uses TRBV6-5 with TRBJ2-2, with 8 nucleotides matching TRBD1. The trim removed 5 bases at V and 4 bases at J, leaving 6 bases unmatched. This CDR3 is built from 15 residues. Germline CDR1 is MNHEY and CDR2 is SVGAGI. The CDR3 DNA reads TGTGCCAGCAGTCCCGGGACAGGCGCCACCGGGGAGCTGTTTTTT. The encoded protein is CASSPGTGATGELFF.

This clonotype was counted at least ten times. The J gene is TRBJ1-5, the V gene TRBV20-1; D ambiguous. From germline, CDR1 is DFQATT and CDR2 SNEGSKA (reference sequence). Trimming left V 5 bases short and J 2 bases short, with 16 bases between. The CDR3 length is 15 residues. The CDR3 DNA reads TGCAGTGCTCTGGATGGGGAGACGGGCAATCAGCCCCAGCATTTT. This encodes CSALDGETGNQPQHF.

The table lists this clonotype with many counts. The V gene is TRBV11-2, the J gene TRBJ1-2; D may be TRBD1 (5 bases). V lost 2 bases and J lost 5, with 18 bases in between. The CDR3 contains 16 residues. CDR1 SGHAT and CDR2 FQNNGV come from the germline V gene. CDR3 in amino acids: CASSLLRGQMRYGYTF. In nucleotides, the CDR3 is TGTGCCAGCAGCTTATTAAGGGGCCAGATGAGATATGGCTACACCTTC.

This clonotype was detected many times. V and J are TRBV11-2 and TRBJ1-2, with 9 bases matching TRBD1. The length of the CDR3 is 14 residues. Germline assignment: CDR1 SGHAT and CDR2 FQNNGV. The ends lost 3 bases at V and 6 bases at J; junction bases unmatched: 5. This chain's CDR3 is CASSLGDRVDGYTF. The CDR3 region has the DNA TGTGCCAGCAGCTTGGGGGACAGGGTCGATGGCTACACCTTC.

This clonotype appeared many times. V gene TRBV29-1 combines with J gene TRBJ1-1, with TRBD1 identical over 8 bases. Germline V lookup: CDR1 SQVTM, CDR2 ANQGSEA. The CDR3 runs to 13 residues. Trimming removed 6 bases from V and 6 bases from J; junction bases left unmatched: 9. CDR3 DNA: TGCAGCGTCGGCGGACAGGGAGGGGCTGAAGCTTTCTTT. It yields the protein CSVGGQGGAEAFF.

This clonotype has a count of ten or more. This chain links TRBV5-1 with TRBJ1-1, with a weak D call TRBD1 (5 bases). V was cut by 1 base and J by 7 bases, with 11 bases left in between. Per germline, CDR1 SGHRS and CDR2 YFSETQ. The CDR3 length is 13 residues. CDR3 protein: CASSLQGGNEAFF. CDR3 nucleotide sequence: TGCGCCAGCAGCTTGCAGGGAGGGAATGAAGCTTTCTTT.

The sample holds one count of this clonotype. A much larger clone lies a single base off, so this may be a read error. J is TRBJ2-7 and V is TRBV6-2 or TRBV6-3; D remains ambiguous. The CDR3 covers 13 residues. Germline CDR1 reads MNHEY; CDR2 reads SVGEGT. CDR3 sequence reads: CARSYLGSYEQYF. CDR3 coding DNA: TGTGCCAGGAGTTACCTCGGATCCTACGAGCAGTACTTC.

This clonotype has ten or more counts. The CDR3 region has the DNA TGTGCCAGCAGCCAAATGTGGGGCCCGAGCAATGAGCAGTTCTTC. Protein: CASSQMWGPSNEQFF. The chain links TRBV14 to TRBJ2-1, with TRBD1 as a possible D gene (5 bases). The CDR3 extends over 15 amino acids. Germline assignment: CDR1 SGHDN and CDR2 FVKESK. The germline V and J ends were trimmed by 2 bases and 6 bases, with 14 bases remaining between them.